Below, 6 T cell receptor beta chains from the same sample are listed, as sequenced in a study of PD-1 blockade in mismatch repair-deficient tumors. The assay was immunoSEQ multiplex PCR, and TCRdb's table has in-frame clones only and misses some. The sample records around 100,000 clones, under 90% being singletons. The source was peripheral blood, collected approximately 36 weeks after starting pembrolizumab. The receptors stem from an adult with mismatch repair-deficient cancer.

The chain carries TRBV27 and TRBJ2-7; D not resolved. V shed 5 bases and J shed 0 bases, with 11 bases lying between them. Germline loops: CDR1 MNHEY, CDR2 SMNVEV (reference sequence). The CDR3 has 14 amino acids. The DNA of the CDR3 is TGTGCCAGCAGTCCCCGACTCCTCTCCTACGAGCAGTACTTC. This sequence encodes CASSPRLLSYEQYF.

The chain has TRBV5-4 and TRBJ2-1; D is undetermined. V shed 6 bases and J shed 1 base, with 14 bases lying between them. Germline-derived CDR1 and CDR2 are SGHNT and YYREEE (reference sequence). The CDR3 runs 15 residues. The CDR3 DNA reads as TGTGCCAGCACCCCCCCGGAAACATCCTACAATGAGCAGTTCTTC. Amino acids: CASTPPETSYNEQFF.

The table lists this clone with a count of one. The chain couples TRBV27 to TRBJ1-5; maybe TRBD1 (5 bases). V was pared by 1 base and J by 3 bases, with 7 bases between. CDR3 length: 14 residues. In germline, CDR1 is MNHEY, CDR2 SMNVEV (reference sequence). This CDR3 reads CASSLWGTNQPQHF. In DNA form, the CDR3 reads TGTGCCAGCAGTTTATGGGGGACCAATCAGCCCCAGCATTTT.

This CDR3 is CASSVALGGTQYF. Written as DNA, the CDR3 is TGTGCCAGCAGCGTAGCTCTGGGGGGTACGCAGTATTTT. The V gene is TRBV9, the J gene TRBJ2-3; D may be TRBD2 (6 bases). Trimming stripped 0 bases from V and 8 bases from J, with 10 bases between. The length of the CDR3 is 13 residues. Germline CDR1 and CDR2: SGDLS and YYNGEE.

The chain carries TRBV5-1 and TRBJ2-7; 7 bases are shared with TRBD1. Germline V gene data show CDR1 as SGHRS and CDR2 as YFSETQ. V was clipped by 0 bases and J by 5 bases; unmatched bases: 2. CDR3 length equals 13 residues. The CDR3 loop is CASSLVQGDEQYF. Written as DNA, the CDR3 is TGCGCCAGCAGCTTGGTCCAGGGGGACGAGCAGTACTTC.

This clone was observed a few times. The chain carries TRBV7-9 and TRBJ2-6; D gene ambiguous. This CDR3 region has 14 residues. Germline assignment: CDR1 SEHNR and CDR2 FQNEAQ (reference sequence). Trimming shortened V by 1 base and J by 9 bases, and 10 bases separated the two germline ends. CDR3 amino acids: CASSLDTERNVLTF. The CDR3 DNA reads as TGTGCCAGCAGCTTAGATACGGAGCGCAACGTCCTGACTTTC.